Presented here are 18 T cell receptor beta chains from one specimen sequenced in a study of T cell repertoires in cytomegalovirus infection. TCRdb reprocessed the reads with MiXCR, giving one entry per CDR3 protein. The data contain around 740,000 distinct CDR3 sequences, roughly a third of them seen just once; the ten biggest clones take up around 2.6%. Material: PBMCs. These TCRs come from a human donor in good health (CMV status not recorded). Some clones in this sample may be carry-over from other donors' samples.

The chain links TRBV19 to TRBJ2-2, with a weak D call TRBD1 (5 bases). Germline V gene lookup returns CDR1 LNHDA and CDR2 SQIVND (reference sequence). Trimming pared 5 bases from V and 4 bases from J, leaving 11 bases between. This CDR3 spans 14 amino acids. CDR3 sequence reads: CASSQGGVTGELFF. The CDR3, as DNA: TGTGCCAGTAGTCAGGGTGGCGTCACCGGGGAGCTGTTTTTT. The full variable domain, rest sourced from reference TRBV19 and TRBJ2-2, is DGGITQSPKYLFRKEGQNVTLSCEQNLNHDAMYWYRQDPGQGLRLIYYSQIVNDFQKGDIAEGYSVSREKKESFPLTVTSAQKNPTAFYLCASSQGGVTGELFFGEGSRLTVL.

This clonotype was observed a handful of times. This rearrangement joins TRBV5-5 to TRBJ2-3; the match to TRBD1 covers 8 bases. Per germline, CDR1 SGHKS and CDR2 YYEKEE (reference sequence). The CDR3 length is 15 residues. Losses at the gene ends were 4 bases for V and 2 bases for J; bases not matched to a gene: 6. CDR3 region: CASSRGTGATDTQYF. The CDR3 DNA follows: TGTGCCAGCAGCAGAGGGACAGGCGCCACAGATACGCAGTATTTT.

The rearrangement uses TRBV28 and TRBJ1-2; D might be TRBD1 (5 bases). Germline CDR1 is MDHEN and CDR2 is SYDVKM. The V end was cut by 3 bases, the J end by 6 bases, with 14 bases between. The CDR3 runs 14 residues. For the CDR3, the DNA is TGTGCCAGCAGTTTTGCCAGGGATACTAATGGCTACACCTTC. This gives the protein CASSFARDTNGYTF.

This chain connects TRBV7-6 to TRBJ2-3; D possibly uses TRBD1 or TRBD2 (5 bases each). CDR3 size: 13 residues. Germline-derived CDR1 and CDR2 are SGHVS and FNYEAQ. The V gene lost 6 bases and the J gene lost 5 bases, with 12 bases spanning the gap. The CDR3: CASSWTQGDTQYF. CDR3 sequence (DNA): TGTGCCAGCAGTTGGACTCAGGGAGATACGCAGTATTTT.

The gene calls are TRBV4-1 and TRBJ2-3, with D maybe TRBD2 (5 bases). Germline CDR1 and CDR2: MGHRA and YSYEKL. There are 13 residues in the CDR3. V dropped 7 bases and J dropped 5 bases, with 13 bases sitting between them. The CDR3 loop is CASKPAGVDTQYF. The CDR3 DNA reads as TGCGCCAGCAAGCCCGCCGGGGTAGATACGCAGTATTTT.

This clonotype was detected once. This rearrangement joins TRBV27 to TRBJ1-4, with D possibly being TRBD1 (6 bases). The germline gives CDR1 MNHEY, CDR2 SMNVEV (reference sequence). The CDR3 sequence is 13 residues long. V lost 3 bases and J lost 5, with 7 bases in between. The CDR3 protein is CASSFTGNEKLFF. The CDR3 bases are TGTGCCAGCAGTTTTACAGGGAATGAAAAACTGTTTTTT.

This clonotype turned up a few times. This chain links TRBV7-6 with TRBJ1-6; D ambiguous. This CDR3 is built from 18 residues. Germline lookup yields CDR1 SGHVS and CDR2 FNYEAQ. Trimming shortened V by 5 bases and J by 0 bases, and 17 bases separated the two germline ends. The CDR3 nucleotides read TGTGCCAGCAGCCCCAGCGCGGGAGGAAACTCCTATAATTCACCCCTCCACTTT. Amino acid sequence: CASSPSAGGNSYNSPLHF.

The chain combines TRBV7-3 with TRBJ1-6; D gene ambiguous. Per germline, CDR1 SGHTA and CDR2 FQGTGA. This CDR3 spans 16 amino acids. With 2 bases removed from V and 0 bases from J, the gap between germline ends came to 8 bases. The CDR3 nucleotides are TGTGCCAGCAGCTTATTCACGAGCTCCTATAATTCACCCCTCCACTTT. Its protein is CASSLFTSSYNSPLHF.

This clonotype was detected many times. This chain's CDR3 is CASSLSREETQYF. CDR3 nucleotides: TGTGCCAGCAGCTTATCGAGGGAAGAGACCCAGTACTTC. This rearrangement joins TRBV7-2 to TRBJ2-5, with a possible D match to TRBD2 (5 bases). The CDR3 totals 13 residues. The germline gives CDR1 SGHTA, CDR2 FQGNSA. Trimming stripped 2 bases from V and 3 bases from J, with 7 bases between.

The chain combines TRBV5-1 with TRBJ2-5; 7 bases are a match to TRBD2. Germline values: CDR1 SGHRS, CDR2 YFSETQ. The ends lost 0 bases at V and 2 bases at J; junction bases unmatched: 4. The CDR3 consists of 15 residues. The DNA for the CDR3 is TGCGCCAGCAGCTTGGGCAGGGAGGGGCAAGAGACCCAGTACTTC. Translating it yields CASSLGREGQETQYF. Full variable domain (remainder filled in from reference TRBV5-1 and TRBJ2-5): KAGVTQTPRYLIKTRGQQVTLSCSPISGHRSVSWYQQTPGQGLQFLFEYFSETQRNKGNFPGRFSGRQFSNSRSEMNVSTLELGDSALYLCASSLGREGQETQYFGPGTRLLVL.

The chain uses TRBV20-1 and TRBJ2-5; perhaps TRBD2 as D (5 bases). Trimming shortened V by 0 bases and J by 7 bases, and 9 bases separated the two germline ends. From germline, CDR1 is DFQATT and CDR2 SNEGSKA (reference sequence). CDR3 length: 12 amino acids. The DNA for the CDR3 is TGCAGTGCTAGAGAAAACGCGGGGACCCAGTACTTC. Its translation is CSARENAGTQYF.

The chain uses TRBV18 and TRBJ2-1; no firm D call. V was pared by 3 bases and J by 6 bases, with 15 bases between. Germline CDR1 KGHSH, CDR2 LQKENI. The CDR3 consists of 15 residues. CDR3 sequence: CASSPMGSGSNEQFF. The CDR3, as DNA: TGTGCCAGCTCACCGATGGGGTCCGGATCCAATGAGCAGTTCTTC.

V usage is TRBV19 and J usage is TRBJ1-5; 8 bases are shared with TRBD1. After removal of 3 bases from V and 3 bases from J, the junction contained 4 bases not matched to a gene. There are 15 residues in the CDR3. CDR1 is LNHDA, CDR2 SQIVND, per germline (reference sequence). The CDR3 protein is CASSMTGAFNQPQHF. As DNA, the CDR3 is TGTGCCAGTAGTATGACAGGGGCCTTCAATCAGCCCCAGCATTTT.

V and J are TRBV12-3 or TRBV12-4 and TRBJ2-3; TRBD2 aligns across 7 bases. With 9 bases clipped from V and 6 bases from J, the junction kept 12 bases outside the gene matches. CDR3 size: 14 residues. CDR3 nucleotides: TGTGCCAGTTTTGGGGGGGGGGGAGGGGATACGCAGTATTTT. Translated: CASFGGGGGDTQYF.

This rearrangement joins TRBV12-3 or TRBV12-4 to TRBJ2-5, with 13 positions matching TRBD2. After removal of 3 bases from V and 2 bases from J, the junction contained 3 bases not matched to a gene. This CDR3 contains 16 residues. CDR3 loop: CASSLGTSGAQETQYF. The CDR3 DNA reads TGTGCCAGCAGTTTGGGGACTAGCGGGGCTCAAGAGACCCAGTACTTC.

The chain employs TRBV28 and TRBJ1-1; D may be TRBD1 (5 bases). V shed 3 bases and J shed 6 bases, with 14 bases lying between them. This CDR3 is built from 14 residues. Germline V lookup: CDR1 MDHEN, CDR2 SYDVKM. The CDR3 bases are TGTGCCAGCAGTTTGGAGAACAGGAGACCTGAAGCTTTCTTT. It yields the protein CASSLENRRPEAFF.

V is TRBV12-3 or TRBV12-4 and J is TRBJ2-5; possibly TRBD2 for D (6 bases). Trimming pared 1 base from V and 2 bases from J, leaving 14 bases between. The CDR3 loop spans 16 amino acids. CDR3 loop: CASSLGPGRGQETQYF. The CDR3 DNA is TGTGCCAGCAGTTTAGGTCCCGGGAGAGGTCAAGAGACCCAGTACTTC.

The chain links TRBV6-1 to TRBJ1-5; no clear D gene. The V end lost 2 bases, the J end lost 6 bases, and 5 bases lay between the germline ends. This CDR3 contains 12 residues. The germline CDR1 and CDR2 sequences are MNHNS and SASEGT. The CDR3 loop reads CASSEYRQPQHF. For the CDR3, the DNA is TGTGCCAGCAGTGAATACCGTCAGCCCCAGCATTTT.